One T cell receptor beta chain is described in this entry. What it binds is not known. The CDR3 consists of 17 residues. Trimming stripped 1 base from V and 2 bases from J, with 16 bases between. Germline CDR1 is MGHRA and CDR2 is YSYEKL. Carried by the TCR beta cDNA libraries were unique molecular identifiers. Hundreds of thousands of cDNA molecules were obtained from roughly 1 to 10 million T cells. TCRdb called the PCR reads again in MiXCR, with one record for every CDR3 protein. The table includes around 440,000 distinct CDR3 sequences, around 40% detected once. The data were taken from a study of post-analysis software for immune sequencing data. At the level of the study: The disease courses covered relapsing-remitting, secondary progressive and progressive-relapsing multiple sclerosis. Points from the study as a whole: In patients, TRBV5-6, TRBV5-1 and TRBV20-1 belonged to five TRBV segments found more frequently than in controls. Controls had significantly higher normalized Chao1 diversity than multiple sclerosis patients. Under the F measure, samples that were prepared in one batch clustered strongly together.

The sample comprised blood. The rearrangement links TRBV4-1 to TRBJ2-3; the D call may be TRBD1 or TRBD2 (5 bases each). This sequence originates from a girl under 18 with multiple sclerosis. DNA for the CDR3: TGCGCCAGCAGCCAAGGGTTCGCAGGGACGGTCACAGATACGCAGTATTTT. Its translation is CASSQGFAGTVTDTQYF.